The T cell receptor beta chain under discussion was sequenced for a study of T cells in Graves' hyperthyroidism and ophthalmopathy. In its sample, this clonotype was seen many times. RNA transcripts gave rise to amplified TCR beta CDR3 regions. When the TCR CDR3 underwent first-round RT-PCR, the HTBI primer set was used. TCRdb independently ran MiXCR on the multiplex PCR reads; one entry per CDR3 protein. This sample has about 270,000 distinct CDR3 sequences, with about 15% found just once. Germline CDR1 DFQATT, CDR2 SNEGSKA (reference sequence). V shed 0 bases and J 4 bases; nucleotides not matched to a gene: 8. There are 17 residues in the CDR3.

This sequence was found in a woman aged 45-65 years with Graves' hyperthyroidism that later progressed to Graves' ophthalmopathy. Sample: blood. V and J are TRBV20-1 and TRBJ2-1, with 11 bases lining up with TRBD2. The CDR3, as DNA: TGCAGTGCTAGAGATGGAACTAGCGGGAGTAGGTACAATGAGCAGTTCTTC. Translation gives CSARDGTSGSRYNEQFF.